This TCR beta chain was found in a study of blood T cell repertoires in COVID-19. TCRdb's table, derived via immunoSEQ multiplex PCR, lists solely in-frame clones and lacks some. The sample consists of tens of thousands of clones, about nine tenths of them appearing once. The CDR3 is 16 amino acids. V was clipped by 4 bases and J by 5 bases; unmatched bases: 5. Looked up from germline, CDR1 is SGHKS and CDR2 is YYEKEE (reference sequence). The sequence was collected from a young man with acute or convalescent COVID-19. What was sequenced was peripheral blood. This sequence joins TRBV5-5 and TRBJ2-2, with 13 bases lining up with TRBD2. In nucleotides, the CDR3 is TGTGCCAGCAGCCCCGGACTAGCGGGAGTTACCGGGGAGCTGTTTTTT. Protein: CASSPGLAGVTGELFF.